This T cell receptor beta chain was profiled in a study of cytomegalovirus exposure and HLA in healthy donors (dated by TCRdb to about 2017). Some background on the complete study: An earlier analysis of approximately 550 of the donors reported more than 250 Gb of sequence data and 117 million unique TCR beta sequences from 150 million to 200 million T cells. HLA typing included class I and class II loci at four-digit resolution. A later analysis re-examined previously published TCR beta repertoires from over 500 donors and added high-resolution HLA genotyping to investigate patterns of TCR occurrence. Using immunosequencing, the study profiled T cell repertoires from around 670 subjects and related those repertoires to cytomegalovirus serostatus. Among the roughly 410 genotyped donors, about 85% belonged to the genetic ancestry cluster associated with self-reported Caucasian donors. In a later genetic analysis, genome-wide SNP genotypes for about three fifths of the roughly 670 donors were used, and that subset was treated as a discovery cohort. Roughly 5 DR-DQ haplotypes were handled as single units for association and clustering, since linkage in the cohort was strong. Besides the first cohort of 666 subjects, a separate validation cohort made up of roughly 120 different subjects was used. An earlier analysis of more than 450 of the donors used high-throughput TCR beta sequencing to judge whether each TCR beta V gene segment behaved as functional or pseudogenic. To predict cytomegalovirus infection status, the study combined high-throughput TCR immunosequencing, statistical association of individual TCRs with disease status, and machine learning. The study aimed to test whether cataloging public T cell receptors could reveal signatures of past pathogen exposure. Every repertoire in the discovery cohort had been generated on one and the same sequencing platform. The number of typed donors differed by locus: roughly 629-630 for A, B, C, DRB1 and DQB1; approximately 520 for DQA1; approximately 600 for DPA1; and 400 to 480 for DPB1. Alongside the repertoire data, information on donor age, sex, ethnicity and CMV serostatus was compiled. The later analysis used no new phenotypic data to find candidate immune exposures, relying instead on TCR beta sequences and their occurrence across donors. Across 300 to 400 genotyped donors of the cohort, an average of about 250,000 unique TCR beta nucleotide sequences per donor were sequenced, and around 20% of those sequences were non-productive. Roughly 300 gigabases of sequencing data and tens of millions of unique TCR sequences were included in an early release covering under 650 HLA-typed donors.

Preparation of the library involved the immunoSEQ multiplex PCR assay. For the multiplex PCR, a mixture combining 60 forward primers for TCR Vbeta segments and 13 reverse primers for TCR Jbeta segments was used. The CDR3 region of rearranged TCR beta genes was amplified from genomic DNA by a multiplex PCR assay. On the Illumina HiSeq System, the amplified TCR beta libraries were sequenced as 87-base-pair reads. The authors' analysis ran thus. A later analysis counted approximately 74 million unique TCR beta chains across the 666 repertoires, and 10 million to 12 million of these chains were shared by at least two donors. To remove PCR and sequencing errors, raw reads were error-corrected and collapsed into unique sequences using a nearest-neighbor algorithm that merged closely related sequences. To assign V, D and J gene segments, CDR3 sequences were aligned to IMGT reference sequences. For a sequence to be retained, at least a six-nucleotide match to both a V gene segment and a J gene segment was required. A rearrangement was called productive if the CDR3 had no stop codons and remained in frame with V and J, and every other rearrangement was called non-productive. CDR3 was defined by IMGT convention, running from the second conserved V-encoded cysteine to the conserved J-encoded phenylalanine. The earlier analysis of about 560 of the donors excluded any sequence lacking an unambiguous match to a single V gene segment. In an earlier analysis of several hundred of the donors, V segments were called functional above 56.7% productive rearrangements and were called segregating when the between-donor standard deviation exceeded 5%. A statistical classification framework was built to diagnose cytomegalovirus status from the catalog of TCR beta chain sequences. A later analysis assigned V and J genes by comparing TCR nucleotide sequences with IMGT/GENE-DB human TR gene sequences. Using the TCRdist pipeline, a later analysis assigned CDR3 sequences along with most-parsimonious VDJ recombination scenarios. In a later analysis, each TCR beta chain was defined by its CDR3 amino acid sequence together with its V-gene family, and reads without a unique V-gene family were excluded. As a way to deal with suspected cross-contamination and a sequencing artifact, a later analysis dropped hundreds of nucleotide sequences that were highly shared and had low generation probability. For each public chain, a later analysis derived a clonal expansion index from normalized ranks of inferred template counts within each repertoire. A later analysis computed generation probabilities with a VDJ recombination model fitted to out-of-frame rearrangements, and checked the results against IGoR. A later analysis scored TCR-TCR, TCR-HLA and TCR-CMV co-occurrence with hypergeometric tests, applying a repertoire-size bias correction to TCR pairs. In a later analysis, false discovery rates were estimated by permuting HLA or CMV assignments 20 times. A later analysis grouped co-occurring TCRs with DBSCAN, adding TCRdist sequence similarity when clustering within HLA-allele-positive subsets. Co-occurrence clustering excluded repertoires with fewer than 30,000 or more than 120,000 public chains, plus five with anomalous nucleotide sharing. Here the immuneACCESS table is served through TCRdb, limited to in-frame sequences with V and J called. Missing clones are a known gap in these copies; in checked studies unresolved V genes cover under half, and the rest lacks a known reason. D and trimming come from the DNA, and the V and J calls and clone size come from that table. The sample's table lists a count of roughly 50,000 clones. The ten largest account for 6.5% to 8% of the sample.

Note on this clone: Its target antigen remains unknown.

In the germline V gene, CDR1 corresponds to MNHEY and CDR2 to SVGAGI. Here V drops 6 bases and J drops 7 bases, and the junction holds 3 bases not matched to any gene. The CDR3 sequence holds 14 residues, the cysteine and phenylalanine included. Of all the DNA, just the CDR3 is kept, 42 bases in frame from base 1. Summary of the overall study and its limitations: A cluster of highly shared sequence variants was judged likely to be a technical artifact of the sequencing pipeline. It was suggested by the authors that the approach could potentially be generalized to other disease states and immunological phenotypes. A further reported finding was that TCR beta sequences accurately predicted the HLA-A and HLA-B alleles for most subjects in the first cohort. In a later analysis, HLA-associated TCR beta chains were found to be more clonally expanded and to have lower generation probabilities than equally common non-associated chains. The study listed over 150 TCR beta chains as associated with cytomegalovirus. Several of the top co-occurrence clusters appeared to be linked to parvovirus B19, influenza, CMV and Epstein-Barr virus, according to a later analysis. In a later analysis, some 18,000 TCR beta sequences were associated with specific HLA alleles at a false discovery rate of 0.05. An earlier analysis of around 500 of the donors showed that most TCR beta V segments appeared in productive rearrangements either about 90% or about 30% of the time, which broadly matched IMGT annotations. Because counts were too low, about 18 rarely observed V segments, including chromosome 9 orphons, were excluded from the earlier analysis of under 650 of the donors. Linkage disequilibrium might explain the correlated functional status among segregating V segments, but an unknown experimental factor could not be ruled out. A few of the identified cytomegalovirus-associated TCR beta chains were confirmed in vitro to be specific for cytomegalovirus antigens. The cohort was sequenced for TCR beta chains only, and without alpha or paired-chain data the features that could be detected were limited. Because the 87-base-pair reads could not distinguish some IMGT-functional V segments, including TRBV6-2 and TRBV6-3, those segments were excluded. Cytomegalovirus status was reported to be diagnosed by the classifier with high specificity and sensitivity in both the original and validation cohorts. HLA typing was unavailable for some donors at each locus, so association tests used only the typed subset. An association between a missense DCLRE1C variant and V-gene and J-gene trimming of TCR beta chains was found in a later genetic analysis and replicated in an independent cohort. Across donors, most TCR sequences were observed very rarely, whereas some public TCRs were present in many individuals. In a later analysis, TCR association rates were found to vary across HLA loci, with the most associated TCRs seen for DRB1 alleles and the fewest for HLA-C alleles. In a later genetic analysis, fewer N-insertions in productive TCRs were reported among donors in an Asian-associated ancestry cluster than the roughly 670-donor mean. The only immune exposure information available for the cohort was CMV serostatus. Most CMV-associated TCR beta chains appeared to be HLA-restricted in a later analysis, and the HLA associations seemed to be driven largely by CMV exposure. Strong co-occurrence of HLA alleles, especially DR and DQ, made assigning TCR associations to individual alleles difficult. The presence/absence analyses assumed that sequencing depth was roughly uniform across donors, and that assumption may not be true.

In total, 500 to 700 healthy bone marrow donors made up the cohort. At the time of sampling, every cohort member was nominally healthy, though immune exposures that went unrecorded were likely present. The donor was CMV seronegative and was included in the group of several hundred seronegative cohort members. A peripheral blood sample was collected from each donor, and TCR beta sequencing was performed on peripheral blood mononuclear cells. Genomic DNA extraction from the blood cell samples was performed with the Qiagen DNeasy Blood Extraction Kit. The material sequenced was PBMCs. This chain is built from TRBV6-5 and TRBJ1-6, and TRBD1 matches 10 of the central bases. The sequence was collected from a woman aged 40 to 55 in good health and CMV-seronegative. CDR3 protein: CASSWDRGNSPLHF. The DNA sequence reads TGTGCCAGCAGCTGGGACAGGGGAAATTCACCCCTCCACTTT.